The 23 T cell receptor beta chains below were found in one sample sequenced in a study of cytomegalovirus exposure and HLA in healthy donors. The PCR was carried out with 60 Vbeta primers and 13 Jbeta primers. TCRdb keeps only in-frame clones here, not all; method: immunoSEQ multiplex PCR. The sample consists of 65,000 to 80,000 clones, roughly 70% of them appearing once. The sequenced sample was PBMCs. Receptor source: a man in his forties in good health and CMV-seropositive.

The V and J genes are TRBV19 and TRBJ2-5; no definite D call. The V and J ends lost 5 bases and 0 bases respectively, with 4 bases between them. The CDR3 sequence is 12 residues long. The germline V gene encodes CDR1 LNHDA and CDR2 SQIVND (reference sequence). For the CDR3, the DNA is TGTGCCAGTAGTCCCAACCAAGAGACCCAGTACTTC. This encodes CASSPNQETQYF. Using reference TRBV19 and TRBJ2-5 for the parts outside the CDR3, the full variable domain is DGGITQSPKYLFRKEGQNVTLSCEQNLNHDAMYWYRQDPGQGLRLIYYSQIVNDFQKGDIAEGYSVSREKKESFPLTVTSAQKNPTAFYLCASSPNQETQYFGPGTRLLVL.

In this sample, this clone turned up a few times. The chain uses TRBV10-3 and TRBJ1-2; D is perhaps TRBD1 (5 bases). CDR1 is ENHRY, CDR2 SYGVKD, per germline. The CDR3 spans 12 residues. Trimming left V 7 bases short and J 5 bases short, with 11 bases between. CDR3 sequence (DNA): TGTGCCATCAAGACAGATCTTTATGGCTACACCTTC. Amino acid sequence: CAIKTDLYGYTF.

The rearrangement links TRBV5-4 to TRBJ2-3; 7 nucleotides line up with TRBD2. Germline assignment: CDR1 SGHNT and CDR2 YYREEE (reference sequence). The CDR3 has 15 amino acids. With 4 bases clipped from V and 6 bases from J, the junction kept 11 bases outside the gene matches. The CDR3 nucleotides are TGTGCCAGCAGCCTGAGGACGGGAGGTTCTGATACGCAGTATTTT. It is translated as CASSLRTGGSDTQYF. Looking up the rest from reference TRBV5-4 and TRBJ2-3 gives the full variable domain: ETGVTQSPTHLIKTRGQQVTLRCSSQSGHNTVSWYQQALGQGPQFIFQYYREEENGRGNFPPRFSGLQFPNYSSELNVNALELDDSALYLCASSLRTGGSDTQYFGPGTRLTVL.

The J gene is TRBJ1-3, the V gene TRBV10-3, with D maybe TRBD1 (5 bases). This CDR3 has 14 amino acids. Germline CDR1 is ENHRY and CDR2 is SYGVKD. V lost 0 bases to trimming and J lost 5 bases, with 8 bases between them. In DNA form, the CDR3 reads TGTGCCATCAGTGAGTCGTTGGGGCGAAACACCATATATTTT. This codes for CAISESLGRNTIYF.

DNA of the CDR3: TGTGCCAGCGATAACAGGGGTAGAGCCTACGAGCAGTACTTC. This gives the protein CASDNRGRAYEQYF. The rearrangement links TRBV28 to TRBJ2-7, with 7 bases lining up with TRBD1. In germline, CDR1 is MDHEN, CDR2 SYDVKM. CDR3 length: 14 residues. The V segment lost 8 bases and the J segment 2 bases; nucleotides outside the gene matches: 9.

CDR3 amino acids: CASSMGGRVDTQYF. The CDR3 bases are TGTGCCAGTAGTATGGGAGGGAGAGTAGATACGCAGTATTTT. The chain links TRBV19 to TRBJ2-3, with 7 positions matching TRBD2. Germline V gene sequence: CDR1 LNHDA, CDR2 SQIVND (reference sequence). V was clipped by 3 bases and J by 5 bases; unmatched bases: 5. This CDR3 has 14 residues.

The CDR3 DNA sequence: TGCGCCAGCAGCCCCCGGACTAGCGGGAGGGCCTTTACAGATACGCAGTATTTT. Its translation: CASSPRTSGRAFTDTQYF. This chain uses TRBV4-1 with TRBJ2-3, with 15 positions matching TRBD2. The CDR3 covers 18 residues. CDR1 and CDR2 (germline): MGHRA, YSYEKL. The V and J ends lost 4 bases and 3 bases, in that order; junction bases with no gene match: 8.

This clone was found a few times. The rearrangement joins TRBV5-5 to TRBJ1-1; unclear D gene. Trimming shortened V by 0 bases and J by 4 bases, and 16 bases separated the two germline ends. Germline CDR1 reads SGHKS; CDR2 reads YYEKEE (reference sequence). The CDR3 runs 16 residues. The CDR3 nucleotides are TGTGCCAGCAGCTTGGGATGGTCCAGTACCTCCACTGAAGCTTTCTTT. Protein sequence: CASSLGWSSTSTEAFF.

J is TRBJ2-1 and V is TRBV7-3; a possible D gene is TRBD2 (6 bases). V shed 6 bases and J shed 6 bases, with 9 bases lying between them. CDR1 is SGHTA and CDR2 is FQGTGA in the germline V gene. This CDR3 region has 12 residues. The DNA for the CDR3 is TGTGCCAGCAGGGGACTCTCCAATGAGCAGTTCTTC. It encodes CASRGLSNEQFF.

The chain couples TRBV5-1 to TRBJ1-2; 7 bases line up with TRBD1. V trimming: 5 bases; J trimming: 1 base; junction bases outside the gene matches: 2. The length of the CDR3 is 13 residues. Germline-derived CDR1 and CDR2 are SGHRS and YFSETQ. CDR3 region: CASRTGFNYGYTF. CDR3 nucleotides: TGCGCCAGCAGGACAGGGTTTAACTATGGCTACACCTTC.

The chain has TRBV11-2 and TRBJ2-7, with 9 bases identical to TRBD2. V trimming: 5 bases; J trimming: 0 bases; junction bases outside the gene matches: 14. The CDR3 length is 18 residues. Germline values: CDR1 SGHAT, CDR2 FQNNGV. The CDR3 region is CASSPRVAGDAYSYEQYF. The CDR3 nucleotides are TGTGCCAGCAGCCCCCGCGTAGCGGGGGATGCATACTCCTACGAGCAGTACTTC. Looking up the rest from reference TRBV11-2 and TRBJ2-7 gives the full variable domain: EAGVAQSPRYKIIEKRQSVAFWCNPISGHATLYWYQQILGQGPKLLIQFQNNGVVDDSQLPKDRFSAERLKGVDSTLKIQPAKLEDSAVYLCASSPRVAGDAYSYEQYFGPGTRLTVT.

This clone has only a few counts. The V and J genes are TRBV19 and TRBJ2-2; the D gene is possibly TRBD2 (7 bases). CDR1 LNHDA and CDR2 SQIVND come from the germline V gene (reference sequence). Trimming removed 2 bases at V and 4 bases at J, with 17 bases between. The CDR3 spans 17 residues. The CDR3 DNA reads TGTGCCAGTAGTATAAGGGGAGGGGGACATACCACCGGGGAGCTGTTTTTT. As protein: CASSIRGGGHTTGELFF.

V and J are TRBV9 and TRBJ2-7; a weak D match, TRBD2 (5 bases). This CDR3 region has 11 residues. Trimming removed 3 bases at V and 4 bases at J, with 5 bases between. Germline V gives CDR1 SGDLS, CDR2 YYNGEE. The chain's CDR3 is CASSAGYEQYF. CDR3 nucleotide sequence: TGTGCCAGCAGCGCGGGATACGAGCAGTACTTC.

The V and J genes are TRBV4-2 and TRBJ1-4; tentative D call: TRBD1 (5 bases). V gave up 0 bases and J gave up 8 bases, with 16 bases separating them. This CDR3 is built from 16 residues. Germline CDR1 is LGHNA and CDR2 is YNFKEQ. CDR3 sequence reads: CASSQDHRGVKEKLFF. CDR3 nucleotides: TGTGCCAGCAGCCAAGATCACCGGGGGGTAAAGGAAAAACTGTTTTTT.

DNA of the CDR3: TGTGCCAGCAGCTTAGCTAGGGACAGGGGCTCCTACAATGAGCAGTTCTTC. It is translated as CASSLARDRGSYNEQFF. V is TRBV7-9 and J is TRBJ2-1; the match to TRBD1 covers 10 bases. The trim removed 0 bases at V and 0 bases at J, leaving 2 bases unmatched. The germline V gene has CDR1 SEHNR and CDR2 FQNEAQ (reference sequence). There are 17 residues in the CDR3.

This sequence joins TRBV27 and TRBJ1-1, with 7 bases aligning to TRBD1. CDR1 is MNHEY and CDR2 is SMNVEV in the germline V gene (reference sequence). The CDR3 is 17 amino acids. Losses at the gene ends were 5 bases for V and 0 bases for J; bases not matched to a gene: 12. CDR3 nucleotides: TGTGCCAGCAGTCCCTTAAACCCAGGGGGTATGAACACTGAAGCTTTCTTT. It encodes CASSPLNPGGMNTEAFF.

J is TRBJ1-4 and V is TRBV7-6, with 9 bases lining up with TRBD1. Germline CDR1 reads SGHVS; CDR2 reads FNYEAQ. Unmatched junction bases numbered 4, after V lost 8 bases and J lost 0 bases. This CDR3 is built from 15 residues. CDR3 region: CASGQGSATNEKLFF. As DNA, the CDR3 is TGTGCCAGCGGACAGGGGAGCGCAACTAATGAAAAACTGTTTTTT.

V gene TRBV10-3 combines with J gene TRBJ1-6; no firm D call. Germline values: CDR1 ENHRY, CDR2 SYGVKD. This CDR3 region has 14 residues. Trimming cost V 4 bases and J 8 bases, with 12 bases left between them. The CDR3 reads CAISADLRYSPLHF. The DNA for the CDR3 is TGTGCCATCAGTGCGGACTTACGGTATTCACCCCTCCACTTT.

Concerning this clone: The identical CDR3 is also encoded by other nucleotide sequences in the sample. The V and J genes are TRBV29-1 and TRBJ2-7; no clear D. The CDR3 has 11 residues. The germline V gene encodes CDR1 SQVTM and CDR2 ANQGSEA. The ends were cut back, 4 bases at V and 3 bases at J, with 7 bases in the middle. The CDR3 reads CSVGAGYEQYF. In DNA form, the CDR3 reads TGCAGCGTTGGGGCCGGCTACGAGCAGTACTTC.

This clone was counted between two and nine times. J is TRBJ2-7 and V is TRBV5-4; 9 positions match TRBD2. CDR1 is SGHNT, CDR2 YYREEE, per germline (reference sequence). V lost 2 bases and J lost 7; bases outside the gene matches: 7. The CDR3 contains 14 residues. CDR3 protein: CASSFNSGGHEQYF. The CDR3 nucleotides are TGTGCCAGCAGCTTTAATAGCGGGGGCCATGAGCAGTACTTC.

The rearrangement links TRBV19 to TRBJ2-7; 9 bases fit TRBD1. Germline V gives CDR1 LNHDA, CDR2 SQIVND (reference sequence). This CDR3 spans 13 amino acids. V lost 5 bases and J lost 6; bases outside the gene matches: 5. The DNA of the CDR3 is TGTGCCAGTAGTCCTCTGGGACAGGGCGAGCAGTACTTC. As protein: CASSPLGQGEQYF.

V and J are TRBV6-7 and TRBJ1-3; D is unclear. TRBV6-7 is an ORF; its function is uncertain. V lost 6 bases, J lost 4 bases, and 16 bases lay in between. The CDR3 length is 15 residues. CDR3 bases: TGTGCCAGCAGAATCCGGCCCGGGGTGGGAAACACCATATATTTT. Translated, it gives CASRIRPGVGNTIYF.

The rearrangement links TRBV7-9 to TRBJ1-4; unclear D gene. From germline, CDR1 is SEHNR and CDR2 FQNEAQ (reference sequence). The CDR3 covers 13 residues. V was trimmed by 8 bases and J by 5 bases, leaving 12 bases between them. The CDR3 coding sequence is TGTGCCAGCGCTAAGACGGGGAATGAAAAACTGTTTTTT. It codes for CASAKTGNEKLFF. Full variable domain (outside the CDR3, taken from reference TRBV7-9 and TRBJ1-4): DTGVSQNPRHKITKRGQNVTFRCDPISEHNRLYWYRQTLGQGPEFLTYFQNEAQLEKSRLLSDRFSAERPKGSFSTLEIQRTEQGDSAMYLCASAKTGNEKLFFGSGTQLSVL.